This TCR beta chain emerged from a study of shared clonotypes between healthy human individuals (dated by TCRdb to the early 2020s). Context from the whole study: A couple of women and a few men aged 18 to 49 years were included in the cohort. Blood TCR repertoires of about five healthy adults were deeply sequenced to estimate repertoire size and the extent of clonotype sharing between individuals. For each donor, CD4 naive and CD4 memory were each given three plates, CD8 naive was given two plates, and CD8 memory was given one plate. Libraries were prepared and TCR repertoires were sequenced by different laboratories using diverse techniques, in order to increase sequencing depth and limit assay-specific biases. Leukapheresis yielded between about 0.85 and 9.5 billion PBMCs per donor.

TCR CDR3 regions were amplified from genomic DNA by multiplex PCR using the deep immunoSEQ assay. Extracted genomic DNA from each cell subset was spread evenly across all wells of several immunoSEQ 96-well plates, with each plate serving as a replicate. For sorted subsets, about 200 ng genomic DNA, equal to tens of thousands of T cell genomes, was loaded into each replicate PCR. Purified libraries were measured with a Qubit 3.0 fluorometer, size-checked on a Bioanalyzer 2100, and measured again with the KAPA Library Quantification kit. A separate single-read 150-cycle Illumina NextSeq 550 flow cell was used to sequence each immunoSEQ 96-well plate. The published analysis was carried out like this. Because the immunoSEQ output held only junctional sequences and lacked quality scores, the filtering could not match the filtering applied to full-length reads. Sequences were annotated with PyIR, a Python wrapper for IgBLAST v1.9, and V/J genes and CDR3 were assigned using IMGT germline references. Reads with weak V/J assignments (E-value above 1e-6), missing CDR3, stop codons, out-of-frame junctions, or ambiguous translated residues were removed. V3J clonotypes were defined as sequences sharing an identical inferred V gene, J gene, and CDR3 amino acid sequence. The percentage overlap between two repertoires was calculated by dividing the number of shared unique clonotypes by the size of the smaller repertoire. Repertoire richness was assessed with RTK rarefaction, the Chao1 estimator, and Recon v2.1 estimates of unobserved clonotypes. For all TCRbeta clonotypes obtained by the gDNA method from a few donors, generation probabilities were computed with OLGA. TCRdb took over this immuneACCESS table, retaining in-frame rearrangements with V and J assigned. Such tables are incomplete; in checked studies, under half of the missing clones stem from an unresolved V gene, and the remainder is unexplained. V and J calls and clone size are copied from that table; D and trimming were computed from the DNA. This sample comprises some 2,000,000 clones, about 95% of them detected only once. Jointly, the top ten make up roughly 1.1% of the sample.

With regard to this clone: The antigen it recognizes is unknown. No base quality information exists; no much larger clone differs at one position.

The paper as a whole reports these results and caveats: Higher generation probabilities were observed for clonotypes shared by all four sorted-subset donors than for non-shared clonotypes. Across a handful of donors, about 5.2% of naive CD4, 3% to 4% of naive CD8, 2.3% of memory CD4, and around 0.4% of memory CD8 clonotypes were shared. Naive subsets generally had larger estimated clonotype richness than memory subsets. Based on pairwise subsampling, the degree of clonotype sharing among donors was expected to be affected by sequencing depth. The genetic and exposure-history diversity represented was limited by the small number of donors. Rarefaction of sorted-subset datasets indicated incomplete sequencing despite the large sequencing depth. Sampling was restricted to blood, and TCR repertoires in tissue are likely to differ from TCR repertoires in blood.

For the CD8 naive samples, CD45RO-negative cells were positively selected for CCR7, yielding a CD45RA+CCR7+ population from which TemRA cells were excluded. The donors were healthy, HIV-negative adults with no recently reported acute infections or vaccinations. Every donor was a Caucasian adult residing in Nashville, Tennessee, USA. Blood was collected by leukapheresis, and PBMCs were isolated by Ficoll-Histopaque density gradient centrifugation and then cryopreserved in liquid nitrogen vapor phase. Analytical flow cytometry was used to check the purity and quantity of each magnetically sorted T cell population. Each sorted fraction had its genomic DNA isolated and then quantified by UV absorbance on a Nanodrop 2000c. Sequencing was performed on naive CD8+ T cells sorted from blood. Per the publication, the cell subset or site label means: CD45RA+CCR7+. The source is a man between 18 and 35 years old in good health.

The DNA sequence is given as TGTGCCAGCAGCCCCGAGGGACTAGCGGGACAAGAGACCCAGTACTTC. This yields the protein CASSPEGLAGQETQYF. Here the chain combines TRBV7-8 and TRBJ2-5; TRBD2 fits 13 bases in the junction. There are 16 amino acids in the CDR3, from cysteine to phenylalanine inclusive. This entry keeps only the CDR3 DNA: 48 bases, framed from base 1. CDR1 and CDR2, per the germline V gene, are SGHVS and FQNEAQ. The germline V end is reduced by 5 bases and the J end by 2 bases; junction bases left unmatched: 5.